This passage covers 18 T cell receptor beta chains from one sample sequenced in a study of T cell repertoires in cytomegalovirus infection. MiXCR, applied by TCRdb to the reads, yields one record per CDR3 protein. This sample has 740,000 or so distinct CDR3 sequences, with roughly 36% found just once. The sequencing sample was made of PBMCs. The receptors derive from a human donor in good health (CMV status not recorded). Some clones in this sample may be carry-over from other donors' samples.

The chain links TRBV29-1 to TRBJ2-2, with D perhaps matching TRBD1 or TRBD2 (5 bases each). The CDR3 contains 15 residues. Germline loops: CDR1 SQVTM, CDR2 ANQGSEA. Trimming took 6 bases from V and 5 from J, leaving 19 bases between them. The DNA for the CDR3 is TGCAGCGTAGACAGCAAAGGGAGAGGGACCGGGGAGCTGTTTTTT. This sequence encodes CSVDSKGRGTGELFF.

About this clonotype itself: This may be a read error, as it is one base from a much larger clone. The chain carries TRBV28 and TRBJ1-3, with D perhaps TRBD1 (5 bases). The CDR3 runs 15 residues. Germline CDR1 and CDR2: MDHEN and SYDVKM. Trimming pared 7 bases from V and 3 bases from J, leaving 16 bases between. CDR3 bases: TGTGCCAGCATTTCCGAGGGGCTGGGTGGAAACACCATATATTTT. Translated: CASISEGLGGNTIYF. Supplemented by reference TRBV28 and TRBJ1-3, the full variable domain reads DVKVTQSSRYLVKRTGEKVFLECVQDMDHENMFWYRQDPGLGLRLIYFSYDVKMKEKGDIPEGYSVSREKKERFSLILESASTNQTSMYLCASISEGLGGNTIYFGEGSWLTVV.

The chain carries TRBV7-9 and TRBJ2-7, with D possibly TRBD2 on 6 matching bases. This CDR3 is 14 amino acids long. V lost 5 bases to trimming and J lost 5 bases, with 16 bases between them. CDR1 and CDR2 from the germline V gene are SEHNR and FQNEAQ (reference sequence). CDR3 coding DNA: TGTGCCAGCAGCACGGCGGAGGGTGCGGACGAGCAGTACTTC. Its translation: CASSTAEGADEQYF.

The V and J genes are TRBV5-6 and TRBJ1-6, with D possibly matching TRBD1 (5 bases). Germline CDR1 and CDR2: SGHDT and YYEEEE. This CDR3 is 17 amino acids long. The V and J ends lost 6 bases and 7 bases respectively, with 23 bases between them. CDR3 nucleotides: TGTGCCAGCAACTACTACAGGACGTCCGTGGGAAATTCACCCCTCCACTTT. Translated, it gives CASNYYRTSVGNSPLHF.

This chain joins TRBV29-1 and TRBJ2-3, with D tentatively TRBD1 (5 bases). Germline CDR1 SQVTM, CDR2 ANQGSEA. Between the trimmed V and J ends, which lost 1 base and 0 bases, there was a span of 14 bases. CDR3 length: 16 residues. The CDR3 loop reads CSVEGVQGPSTDTQYF. Here the CDR3 DNA reads TGCAGCGTTGAAGGGGTGCAGGGTCCAAGCACAGATACGCAGTATTTT.

The rearrangement uses TRBV27 and TRBJ2-3; 8 nucleotides agree with TRBD1. Germline trimming cut 10 bases from V and 2 bases from J; bases unmatched to any gene: 14. CDR1 is MNHEY, CDR2 SMNVEV, per germline (reference sequence). The CDR3 totals 16 residues. The CDR3 reads CATRKIKQGVTDTQYF. The CDR3 DNA reads TGTGCCACCCGTAAAATCAAACAGGGGGTCACAGATACGCAGTATTTT.

This clonotype was detected ten times or more. One end of the junction varies from germline; a read error may be responsible. The chain has TRBV7-2 and TRBJ2-1; perhaps TRBD1 as D (6 bases). CDR3 size: 17 residues. Germline V gene lookup returns CDR1 SGHTA and CDR2 FQGNSA. The CDR3 nucleotides are TGTGCCAGCAGCTTAGGGGGGCCCGGGTCCTCCCACAATGAGCAGTTCTTC. Amino acids: CASSLGGPGSSHNEQFF. The entire variable domain, with the rest obtained from reference TRBV7-2 and TRBJ2-1, is as follows: GAGVSQSPSNKVTEKGKDVELRCDPISGHTALYWYRQSLGQGLEFLIYFQGNSAPDKSGLPSDRFSAERTGGSVSTLTIQRTQQEDSAVYLCASSLGGPGSSHNEQFFGPGTRLTVL.

This chain joins TRBV5-4 and TRBJ2-3, with 8 nucleotides matching TRBD2. CDR1 is SGHNT and CDR2 is YYREEE in the germline V gene (reference sequence). J was trimmed by 0 bases and V by 4 bases; bases with no gene match: 10. The CDR3 has 17 amino acids. The CDR3, as DNA: TGTGCCAGCAGCCCCGGGGCTAGCGGGCCCAGCACAGATACGCAGTATTTT. Residues: CASSPGASGPSTDTQYF.

The chain employs TRBV29-1 and TRBJ2-3, with D possibly matching TRBD1 (5 bases). CDR3 length equals 14 residues. CDR1 is SQVTM, CDR2 ANQGSEA, per germline. V was cut by 4 bases and J by 1 base, with 12 bases left in between. CDR3 sequence reads: CSVVVGRGTDTQYF. The CDR3 DNA reads TGCAGCGTTGTGGTGGGCAGGGGCACAGATACGCAGTATTTT.

The rearrangement links TRBV20-1 to TRBJ2-7; TRBD2 is a possible D gene (7 bases). This CDR3 has 15 residues. Germline CDR1 and CDR2: DFQATT and SNEGSKA (reference sequence). Trimming stripped 3 bases from V and 4 bases from J, with 19 bases between. Here the CDR3 DNA reads TGCAGTGCTAGGGGCCGGGGGCTAGCGGCTTACGAGCAGTACTTC. It codes for CSARGRGLAAYEQYF.

In this sample, this clonotype turned up a few times. The V gene is TRBV11-1, the J gene TRBJ2-1; 7 bases fit TRBD2. Losses at the gene ends were 5 bases for V and 5 bases for J; bases not matched to a gene: 15. Germline loops: CDR1 SGHAT, CDR2 FQDESV (reference sequence). This CDR3 is 17 amino acids long. The CDR3, as DNA: TGTGCCAGCAGCCGAAGACCCGGCGGGACTAAAAACAATGAGCAGTTCTTC. Translation gives CASSRRPGGTKNNEQFF.

The chain carries TRBV20-1 and TRBJ1-5; D ambiguous. The CDR3 covers 14 residues. Germline-derived CDR1 and CDR2 are DFQATT and SNEGSKA (reference sequence). The ends were cut back, 6 bases at V and 0 bases at J, with 12 bases in the middle. CDR3 protein: CSAREAISNQPQHF. CDR3 nucleotides: TGCAGTGCCCGAGAGGCAATTAGCAATCAGCCCCAGCATTTT.

Note on this clonotype: The junction shows a germline mismatch at one end, possibly a read error. The chain uses TRBV7-2 and TRBJ1-5, with D possibly TRBD1 on 6 matching bases. In germline, CDR1 is SGHTA, CDR2 FQGNSA. CDR3 length: 14 amino acids. In DNA form, the CDR3 reads TGTGCCAGCAACCCCACCGGGGGCAAGCAGCCCCAGCATTTT. Its protein is CASNPTGGKQPQHF.

There are a few counts of this clonotype. The genes are TRBV5-6 and TRBJ1-1; a possible D gene is TRBD1 (5 bases). CDR3 length equals 16 residues. CDR1 SGHDT and CDR2 YYEEEE come from the germline V gene. V was cut by 4 bases and J by 0 bases, with 16 bases left in between. Written as DNA, the CDR3 is TGTGCCAGCAGCCGCGAACGGACAAGGATGAACACTGAAGCTTTCTTT. Translating it yields CASSRERTRMNTEAFF. The complete variable domain, with remaining parts taken from reference TRBV5-6 and TRBJ1-1, reads DAGVTQSPTHLIKTRGQQVTLRCSPKSGHDTVSWYQQALGQGPQFIFQYYEEEERQRGNFPDRFSGHQFPNYSSELNVNALLLGDSALYLCASSRERTRMNTEAFFGQGTRLTVV.

Points on this clonotype: The junction does not match germline at one end; this may be a read error. The chain recombines TRBV7-6 with TRBJ2-1, with 7 bases matching TRBD2. The CDR3 spans 13 residues. The V gene's germline CDR1 is SGHVS and CDR2 FNYEAQ. The CDR3 DNA sequence: TGTGCCAGCAGCTTAGGGTTAGGGCGGGAGTTGATCTTC. It is translated as CASSLGLGRELIF.

CDR3 in amino acids: CASSLGPGMAYEQYF. The CDR3, as DNA: TGTGCCAGCAGCTTAGGGCCAGGGATGGCCTACGAGCAGTACTTC. The genes are TRBV7-2 and TRBJ2-7, with D possibly TRBD1 on 5 matching bases. The V and J ends lost 1 base and 2 bases respectively, with 12 bases between them. Germline V gene data show CDR1 as SGHTA and CDR2 as FQGNSA. The CDR3 has 15 amino acids.

The chain carries TRBV2 and TRBJ1-3; D is unresolved. Germline CDR1 and CDR2: SNHLY and FYNNEI. The CDR3 runs 13 residues. The V end lost 4 bases, the J end lost 1 base, and 5 bases lay between the germline ends. The CDR3 DNA is TGTGCCAGCAGTGTACAATCTGGAAACACCATATATTTT. This codes for CASSVQSGNTIYF.

This clonotype came up a few times. The chain's CDR3 is CASSPLTSGRSDTQYF. In nucleotides, the CDR3 is TGTGCCAGCAGTCCCTTGACTAGCGGGAGGTCGGATACGCAGTATTTT. The chain combines TRBV6-1 with TRBJ2-3; 13 bases match TRBD2. V lost 5 bases and J lost 6; bases outside the gene matches: 8. CDR3 length equals 16 residues. CDR1 MNHNS and CDR2 SASEGT come from the germline V gene.